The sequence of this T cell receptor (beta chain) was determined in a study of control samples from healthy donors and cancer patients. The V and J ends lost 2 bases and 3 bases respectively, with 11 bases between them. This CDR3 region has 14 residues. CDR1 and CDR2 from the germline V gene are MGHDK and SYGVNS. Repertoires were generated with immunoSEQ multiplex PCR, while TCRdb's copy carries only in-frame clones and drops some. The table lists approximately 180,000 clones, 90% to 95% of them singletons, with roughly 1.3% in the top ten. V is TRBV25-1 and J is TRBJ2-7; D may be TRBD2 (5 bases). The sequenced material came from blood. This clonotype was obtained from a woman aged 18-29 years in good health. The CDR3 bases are TGTGCCAGCAGTGAAGTGGGAGTGAACTACGAGCAGTACTTC. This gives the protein CASSEVGVNYEQYF.